One sample yielded the 30 T cell receptor beta chains listed below, sequenced in a study. The sorted Tregs were CD4+CD25+CD127-/low cells. TCRdb independently ran MiXCR on the 5' RACE reads; one entry per CDR3 protein. The table lists under 65,000 distinct CDR3 sequences, around 21% of them singletons, with 3.2% in the top ten. What was sequenced was tumor-infiltrating Tregs sorted from the breast tumor. These receptors originate from a female donor with breast cancer.

This clonotype showed up just a few times. V usage is TRBV5-1 and J usage is TRBJ1-1; D uncertain. From germline, CDR1 is SGHRS and CDR2 YFSETQ. The CDR3 totals 16 residues. V gave up 4 bases and J gave up 4 bases, with 20 bases separating them. In DNA, the CDR3 is TGCGCCAGCAGCCAATATCACAATGGTGGAAGCACTGAAGCTTTCTTT. It is translated as CASSQYHNGGSTEAFF.

This clonotype has just a few counts. The J gene is TRBJ2-5, the V gene TRBV2; D ambiguous. Germline-derived CDR1 and CDR2 are SNHLY and FYNNEI. CDR3 length: 13 residues. V was shortened by 6 bases and J by 3 bases, with 11 bases between the two germline ends. The CDR3 region has the DNA TGTGCCAGCAGCGTAGACGGAGAAGAGACCCAGTACTTC. This codes for CASSVDGEETQYF.

The V and J genes are TRBV29-1 and TRBJ2-1; 9 positions match TRBD1. V lost 5 bases to trimming and J lost 4 bases; unmatched junction nucleotides: 3. The CDR3 is 13 amino acids. Germline V lookup: CDR1 SQVTM, CDR2 ANQGSEA. CDR3 DNA: TGCAGCGTTCCGGGACAGGGTTACAATGAGCAGTTCTTC. Protein sequence: CSVPGQGYNEQFF.

This chain links TRBV5-1 with TRBJ1-2; D perhaps matches TRBD1 (6 bases). Per the germline V gene, CDR1 is SGHRS and CDR2 is YFSETQ. The CDR3 is made up of 15 amino acids. Trimming removed 3 bases at V and 9 bases at J, with 21 bases between. CDR3 nucleotide sequence: TGCGCCAGCAGCTCGGGGCAGGGGCCTACTTCTAGCTACACCTTC. Translated: CASSSGQGPTSSYTF.

J is TRBJ1-3 and V is TRBV2; TRBD1 might be the D (6 bases). The CDR3 length is 13 residues. The ends were cut back, 8 bases at V and 4 bases at J, with 12 bases in the middle. The V gene's germline CDR1 is SNHLY and CDR2 FYNNEI. This CDR3 reads CASHRVPGNTIYF. The CDR3 DNA follows: TGTGCCAGCCACAGGGTTCCCGGAAACACCATATATTTT.

This clonotype was observed at least ten times. The chain recombines TRBV20-1 with TRBJ2-5; D gene uncertain. Trimming pared 5 bases from V and 0 bases from J, leaving 16 bases between. The CDR3 has 15 amino acids. CDR1 DFQATT and CDR2 SNEGSKA come from the germline V gene (reference sequence). CDR3 sequence (DNA): TGCAGTGCTGCCCCGGGCCACATATACCAAGAGACCCAGTACTTC. This codes for CSAAPGHIYQETQYF.

For this clonotype: At one boundary the junction diverges from the germline segment, which might be a read error. V usage is TRBV5-6 and J usage is TRBJ1-6; no firm D call. Germline V gene data show CDR1 as SGHDT and CDR2 as YYEEEE. This CDR3 spans 14 amino acids. CDR3 residues: CASSFGFPNSSLHF. In nucleotides, the CDR3 is TGTGCCAGCAGCTTTGGGTTTCCGAATTCATCCCTCCACTTT.

Notes on this clonotype: This may stem from a read error, because a much larger clone lies one nucleotide away. CDR3 loop: CSASTSGTHTGELSF. In DNA form, the CDR3 reads TGCAGTGCTAGCACTAGCGGGACCCACACCGGGGAGCTGTCTTTT. The genes are TRBV20-1 and TRBJ2-2, with TRBD2 matching 10 bases. Per germline, CDR1 DFQATT and CDR2 SNEGSKA (reference sequence). CDR3 size: 15 residues.

This clonotype was observed a handful of times. CDR3 residues: CASSTRTGGSDTQYF. CDR3 DNA: TGTGCCAGCAGCACACGGACAGGGGGGTCAGATACGCAGTATTTT. V usage is TRBV7-2 and J usage is TRBJ2-3, with TRBD1 matching 10 bases. J gave up 4 bases and V 5 bases, and 6 bases lay outside the gene matches. Germline V lookup: CDR1 SGHTA, CDR2 FQGNSA. The CDR3 is made up of 15 amino acids.

Many counts were recorded for this clonotype. V usage is TRBV28 and J usage is TRBJ1-6; D not resolved. Per the germline V gene, CDR1 is MDHEN and CDR2 is SYDVKM. V dropped 6 bases and J dropped 7 bases, with 13 bases sitting between them. The CDR3 runs 14 residues. The CDR3, as DNA: TGTGCCAGCAGCCTTGAGGGAGGCAATTCACCCCTCCACTTT. Amino acid sequence: CASSLEGGNSPLHF.

This clonotype was detected ten times or more. The rearrangement links TRBV5-1 to TRBJ2-2; D is uncertain. The germline V gene has CDR1 SGHRS and CDR2 YFSETQ. V shed 1 base and J shed 1 base, with 8 bases lying between them. This CDR3 is built from 15 residues. CDR3 nucleotides: TGCGCCAGCAGCTTGTTCTCCAGGAACACCGGGGAGCTGTTTTTT. Its protein product is CASSLFSRNTGELFF.

V is TRBV15 and J is TRBJ1-1; D gene uncertain. Germline V CDR1 and CDR2: LNHNV, YYDKDF (reference sequence). This CDR3 spans 13 amino acids. Trimming removed 1 base from V and 2 bases from J, with 5 bases in between. The CDR3: CATSRAPNTEAFF. The CDR3 DNA sequence: TGTGCCACCAGCAGAGCCCCTAACACTGAAGCTTTCTTT.

The gene calls are TRBV7-8 and TRBJ2-3; D ambiguous. With 5 bases removed from V and 5 bases from J, the gap between germline ends came to 11 bases. The CDR3 has 13 amino acids. Per the germline V gene, CDR1 is SGHVS and CDR2 is FQNEAQ. The CDR3 bases are TGTGCCAGCAGCCAACCAGGACGAGATACGCAGTATTTT. It is translated as CASSQPGRDTQYF. Together with reference TRBV7-8 and TRBJ2-3, the CDR3 gives the full variable domain: GAGVSQSPRYKVAKRGQDVALRCDPISGHVSLFWYQQALGQGPEFLTYFQNEAQLDKSGLPSDRFFAERPEGSVSTLKIQRTQQEDSAVYLCASSQPGRDTQYFGPGTRLTVL.

The rearrangement links TRBV28 to TRBJ2-7, with TRBD2 as a possible D gene (5 bases). CDR1 is MDHEN and CDR2 is SYDVKM in the germline V gene. Trimming took off 8 bases at V and 5 bases at J, with 13 bases between the two ends. The CDR3 length is 12 residues. The CDR3 spells CASRRLKDEQYF. The CDR3 DNA reads as TGTGCCAGCCGGAGGTTAAAAGACGAGCAGTACTTC.

The genes are TRBV5-4 and TRBJ2-5; 11 bases agree with TRBD1. This CDR3 is 15 amino acids long. V dropped 4 bases and J dropped 7; count of bases not matched to a gene: 9. In germline, CDR1 is SGHNT, CDR2 YYREEE (reference sequence). In nucleotides, the CDR3 is TGTGCCAGCAGCACCGCCTCCGGGACAGGGGGGACCCAGTACTTC. Its translation: CASSTASGTGGTQYF.

This clonotype has just a few counts. The rearrangement joins TRBV6-5 to TRBJ1-2, with D tentatively TRBD1 (5 bases). Trimming took 9 bases from V and 7 from J, leaving 24 bases between them. Germline V gene lookup returns CDR1 MNHEY and CDR2 SVGAGI. CDR3 length: 15 residues. The CDR3 loop is CASRSGGRPQGGYTF. CDR3 DNA: TGTGCCAGTAGATCGGGGGGTCGCCCGCAGGGTGGCTACACCTTC.

The chain links TRBV5-1 to TRBJ2-7, with D unclear. Trimming left V 0 bases short and J 2 bases short, with 9 bases between. The CDR3 loop spans 14 amino acids. Germline values: CDR1 SGHRS, CDR2 YFSETQ. CDR3 in amino acids: CASSLDHPTYEQYF. For the CDR3, the DNA is TGCGCCAGCAGCTTGGACCACCCCACCTACGAGCAGTACTTC.

This clonotype appeared many times. This sequence joins TRBV20-1 and TRBJ2-5; D may be TRBD1 (5 bases). Germline loops: CDR1 DFQATT, CDR2 SNEGSKA (reference sequence). V lost 2 bases to trimming and J lost 2 bases, with 18 bases between them. The CDR3 contains 16 residues. Here the CDR3 DNA reads TGCAGTGCTAGACCCCCCCGGACACTGACTCAAGAGACCCAGTACTTC. Its protein is CSARPPRTLTQETQYF.

The CDR3 region has the DNA TGCGCCAGCAGCCAAGGTACAAGGGATGAGCAGTACTTC. Its protein is CASSQGTRDEQYF. V gene TRBV4-3 combines with J gene TRBJ2-7; no clear D. Germline V gives CDR1 LGHNA, CDR2 YSLEER. Trimming took off 1 base at V and 7 bases at J, with 11 bases between the two ends. The CDR3 is 13 residues long.

The chain is built from TRBV7-3 and TRBJ2-1; 9 bases are shared with TRBD2. The CDR3 covers 14 residues. CDR1 and CDR2 (germline): SGHTA, FQGTGA. Trimming cost V 5 bases and J 9 bases; bases outside gene matches: 8. In DNA, the CDR3 is TGTGCCAGCAGCGCCCAACTAGCGGGCAGTGAGCAGTTCTTC. It specifies CASSAQLAGSEQFF.

The chain couples TRBV5-1 to TRBJ2-3; D gene ambiguous. CDR3 length equals 14 residues. Trimming removed 4 bases at V and 4 bases at J, with 13 bases between. Germline CDR1 SGHRS, CDR2 YFSETQ. This chain's CDR3 is CASSLSALADTQYF. CDR3 nucleotides: TGCGCCAGCAGCCTATCGGCGTTAGCAGATACGCAGTATTTT. The variable domain in full, with the rest retrieved from reference TRBV5-1 and TRBJ2-3, is KAGVTQTPRYLIKTRGQQVTLSCSPISGHRSVSWYQQTPGQGLQFLFEYFSETQRNKGNFPGRFSGRQFSNSRSEMNVSTLELGDSALYLCASSLSALADTQYFGPGTRLTVL.

This clonotype was detected ten times or more. V gene TRBV7-9 combines with J gene TRBJ1-1; D ambiguous. In germline, CDR1 is SEHNR, CDR2 FQNEAQ (reference sequence). The CDR3 has 13 residues. Trimming left V 5 bases short and J 1 base short, with 8 bases between. In nucleotides, the CDR3 is TGTGCCAGCAGCCTTATTGGGAACACTGAAGCTTTCTTT. Encoded protein: CASSLIGNTEAFF.

This clonotype appeared a few times. A much larger clone differs by one base, so this may be a read error. It is likely a read error, because the conserved phenylalanine at the end of the CDR3 is missing. The chain links TRBV6-2 or TRBV6-3 to TRBJ1-2, with D unclear. The germline V gene has CDR1 MNHEY and CDR2 SVGEGT. V was cut by 2 bases and J by 8 bases, with 12 bases left in between. The CDR3 has 13 amino acids. DNA of the CDR3: TGTGCCAGCAGTTACCGGCGCAGTCACGGCTACACCTGC. It codes for CASSYRRSHGYTC.

The rearrangement links TRBV20-1 to TRBJ1-5; a possible D gene is TRBD1 (5 bases). With 3 bases removed from V and 8 bases from J, the gap between germline ends came to 11 bases. The CDR3 extends over 12 amino acids. CDR1 is DFQATT and CDR2 is SNEGSKA in the germline V gene (reference sequence). CDR3 sequence reads: CSASRAGEPQHF. CDR3 sequence (DNA): TGCAGTGCTAGCAGGGCCGGTGAGCCCCAGCATTTT.

This clonotype appeared a few times. This chain joins TRBV12-3 or TRBV12-4 and TRBJ2-4, with 15 nucleotides matching TRBD2. The CDR3 totals 21 residues. The ends lost 4 bases at V and 9 bases at J; junction bases unmatched: 22. The CDR3 sequence is CASSSTPGLAGGRSHLGIQYF. The CDR3 DNA sequence: TGTGCCAGCAGTTCGACCCCTGGACTAGCGGGAGGGCGCAGTCATTTAGGCATTCAGTACTTC.

Details on this clonotype: One end of the junction is discordant with germline, which a read error may explain. This sequence joins TRBV27 and TRBJ1-2; D may be TRBD1 (6 bases). Germline V gives CDR1 MNHEY, CDR2 SMNVEV (reference sequence). The CDR3 covers 14 residues. The CDR3 DNA reads TGTGCCTGCAGGGGACCTGGCTCTAACTATGGCTACACCTTC. Its protein product is CACRGPGSNYGYTF.

This clonotype was observed a few times. The chain combines TRBV9 with TRBJ2-7; 9 bases fit TRBD1. V lost 0 bases and J lost 3; bases outside the gene matches: 1. From germline, CDR1 is SGDLS and CDR2 YYNGEE. CDR3 size: 14 residues. The CDR3 nucleotides read TGTGCCAGCAGCGTAGGACAGGGGGTCTACGAGCAGTACTTC. Protein product: CASSVGQGVYEQYF.

The chain has TRBV28 and TRBJ1-1, with D maybe TRBD1 (6 bases). The CDR3 contains 13 residues. From germline, CDR1 is MDHEN and CDR2 SYDVKM. The V end lost 2 bases, the J end lost 6 bases, and 10 bases lay between the germline ends. CDR3 coding DNA: TGTGCCAGCAGTTTAAAAGGGGGATCTGAAGCTTTCTTT. Translated: CASSLKGGSEAFF.

This clonotype occurred a few times. V and J are TRBV24-1 and TRBJ1-1, with 7 bases that match TRBD1. The J segment lost 3 bases and the V segment lost 10 bases, leaving 1 base of the junction unmatched. The length of the CDR3 is 11 residues. Germline values: CDR1 KGHDR, CDR2 SFDVKD. This chain's CDR3 is CATGTDTEAFF. The CDR3 DNA reads as TGTGCCACAGGGACAGACACTGAAGCTTTCTTT.

This clonotype was seen many times. The chain employs TRBV6-6 and TRBJ2-7; 11 bases match TRBD1. Germline V gives CDR1 MNHNY, CDR2 SVGAGI (reference sequence). J was trimmed by 6 bases and V by 0 bases; bases with no gene match: 4. The CDR3 is 15 amino acids. CDR3 nucleotides: TGTGCCAGCAGTTACTCGCCTGGACAGGGGGCCGAGCAGTACTTC. Its protein product is CASSYSPGQGAEQYF.